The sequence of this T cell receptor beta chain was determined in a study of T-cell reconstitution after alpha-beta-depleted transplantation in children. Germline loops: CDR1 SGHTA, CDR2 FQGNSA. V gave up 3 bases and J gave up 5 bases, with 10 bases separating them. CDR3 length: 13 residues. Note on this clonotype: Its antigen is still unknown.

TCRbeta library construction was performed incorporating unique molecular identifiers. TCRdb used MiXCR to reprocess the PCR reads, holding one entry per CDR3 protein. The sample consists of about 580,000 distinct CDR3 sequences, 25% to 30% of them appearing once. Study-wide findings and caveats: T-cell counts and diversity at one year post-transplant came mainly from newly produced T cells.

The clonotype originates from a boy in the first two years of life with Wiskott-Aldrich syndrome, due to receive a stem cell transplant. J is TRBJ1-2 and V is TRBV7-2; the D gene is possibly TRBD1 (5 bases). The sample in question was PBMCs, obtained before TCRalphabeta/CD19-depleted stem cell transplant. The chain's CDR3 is CASSFDSPYGYTF. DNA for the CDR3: TGTGCCAGCAGCTTTGACAGTCCGTATGGCTACACCTTC.